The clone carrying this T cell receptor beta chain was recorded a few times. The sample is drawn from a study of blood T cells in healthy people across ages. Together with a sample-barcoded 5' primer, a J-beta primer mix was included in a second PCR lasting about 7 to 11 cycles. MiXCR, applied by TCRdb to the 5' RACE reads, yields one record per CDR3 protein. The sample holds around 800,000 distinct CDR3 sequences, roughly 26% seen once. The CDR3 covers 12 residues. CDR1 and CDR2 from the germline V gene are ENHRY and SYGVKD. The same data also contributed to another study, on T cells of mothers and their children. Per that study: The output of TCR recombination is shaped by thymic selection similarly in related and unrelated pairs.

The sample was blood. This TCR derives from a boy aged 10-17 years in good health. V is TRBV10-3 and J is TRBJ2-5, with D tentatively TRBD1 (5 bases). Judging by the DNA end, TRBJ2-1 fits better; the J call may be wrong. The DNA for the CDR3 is TGTGCCGTTCTAACAGGTTCCCAAGAGCAGTTCTTC. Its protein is CAVLTGSQEQFF.